The entry that follows covers one T cell receptor (beta chain) sequence. What it binds is unknown. The record originates from a study of T cells in localized non-small cell lung cancer. Study-level points and caveats: Higher adjacent-lung clonality was associated with shorter survival. Of the tissues analyzed, uninvolved adjacent lung showed maximal T cell clonality, greater than tumor. Heterogeneity within the tumor remains possible, as just one region underwent sequencing.

The CDR3 loop spans 14 amino acids. V dropped 10 bases and J dropped 8; count of bases not matched to a gene: 9. CDR1 and CDR2 from the germline V gene are MNHEY and SMNVEV (reference sequence). Here immunoSEQ multiplex PCR was the method, and the copy in TCRdb shows in-frame clones only, minus some. The sample yields 2,000 to 2,500 clones, 20% to 25% seen once. The sequencing here drew on normal lung tissue next to the tumor, taken before any cancer treatment. This sequence was found in a man aged 40-75 years with stage I squamous cell lung carcinoma. The chain couples TRBV27 to TRBJ2-1, with 12 bases fitting TRBD2. CDR3 DNA sequence: TGTGCCATCAAGACTAGCGGGAGAAGTGATGAGCAGTTCTTC. Translating gives CAIKTSGRSDEQFF.